This TCR beta chain was retrieved from a study of cytotoxic CD8 clonotypes in ibrutinib-treated CLL. Turning to the study itself: Following a median around twelve months of treatment, with a range of 6 to 36, response samples were taken. Whole-study findings and limits: Progressing patients had sampling times that differed from those of sustained-remission patients.

This CDR3 is 14 amino acids long. Germline V gene sequence: CDR1 MGHRA, CDR2 YSYEKL. V gave up 1 base and J gave up 8 bases, with 12 bases separating them. Assay used: immunoSEQ multiplex PCR; TCRdb lists only in-frame clones, some missing. The repertoire includes tens of thousands of clones, roughly 50% of them detected once, and 20% sits in the top ten. About this clone itself: As yet, its antigen is unknown.

The sequence came from a human donor with chronic lymphocytic leukemia. This chain links TRBV4-1 with TRBJ1-3; D is unresolved. Sequences were derived from PBMCs, sampled after 24 months of ibrutinib treatment. CDR3 nucleotide sequence: TGCGCCAGCAGCCAAGGAGAAGGGTTATACACCATATATTTT. The encoded protein is CASSQGEGLYTIYF.